The rows below give T cell receptor delta chains drawn from one sample of a study of γδ T cells in repeated Plasmodium falciparum infection. TCRdb used CATT to re-call clones from the multiplex PCR reads. The sample contains roughly 90,000 delta-chain clones, 0.75% to 1% of which appear only once. Sequencing was done on a sample of gamma-delta T cells from blood. Receptors originate from a pool of human donors (malaria-infected and uninfected, not separated). The conserved cysteine and the conserved F or W are not part of the CDR3 here.

TRDV1,TRDJ1,ALGGILTGFHTDKLI
TRDV1,TRDJ1,ALALGDTGVDKLI
TRDV2,TRDJ1,ACDRAGGYRPYTDKLI
TRDV1,TRDJ1,ALGEVTPVRPGGLTDKLI
TRDV1,TRDJ1,ALGVGLPIRPKGYTDKLI
TRDV1,TRDJ1,ALGERGSTFELWWGFVDKLI
TRDV2,TRDJ1,ACDTVGPRNKLI
TRDV3,TRDJ1,ALGSLPPTYWWTDI
TRDV1,TRDJ1,ALGELSLPTQGGLYTDKLI
TRDV1,TRDJ1,ALGGLTGGLYTDKLI
TRDV2,TRDJ3,ACDTLRTGGYGTWDTRQMF
TRAV29/DV5,TRDJ1,AASAARGTGGYPRPPFKLI